Sequencing of this T cell receptor beta chain was carried out in a study of cytomegalovirus exposure and HLA in healthy donors. PCR used 60 Vbeta primers and 13 Jbeta primers. The method was immunoSEQ multiplex PCR; TCRdb's version includes in-frame clones alone and lacks a portion of them. Of about 150,000 clones listed, roughly 80% are singletons. Looked up from germline, CDR1 is SGDLS and CDR2 is YYNGEE. The junction had 8 bases not matched to a gene; V was cut back by 3 bases and J by 7 bases. CDR3 size: 16 residues. This rearrangement joins TRBV9 to TRBJ2-1, with TRBD2 identical over 12 bases. The sample consisted of PBMCs. This receptor was identified in a woman in her forties or fifties in good health and CMV-seropositive. In nucleotides, the CDR3 is TGTGCCAGCAGCGCAGCCGGACTAGCGGGGTATAATGAGCAGTTCTTC. It specifies CASSAAGLAGYNEQFF.